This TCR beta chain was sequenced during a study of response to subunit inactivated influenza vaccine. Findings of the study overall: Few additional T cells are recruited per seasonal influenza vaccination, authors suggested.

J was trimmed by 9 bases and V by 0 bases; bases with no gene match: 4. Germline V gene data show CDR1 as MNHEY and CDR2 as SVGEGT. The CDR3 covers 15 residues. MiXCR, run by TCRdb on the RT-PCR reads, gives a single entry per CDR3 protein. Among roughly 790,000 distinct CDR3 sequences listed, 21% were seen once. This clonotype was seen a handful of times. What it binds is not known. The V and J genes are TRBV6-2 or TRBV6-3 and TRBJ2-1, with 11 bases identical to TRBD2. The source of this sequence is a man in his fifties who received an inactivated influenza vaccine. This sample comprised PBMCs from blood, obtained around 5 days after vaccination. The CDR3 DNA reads TGTGCCAGCAGTTACTCTGGGACTAGCGGACTTGAGCAGTTCTTC. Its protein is CASSYSGTSGLEQFF.